This T cell receptor (beta chain) was found in a study of ipilimumab plus nivolumab after autologous stem cell transplantation. The protocol was immunoSEQ multiplex PCR, while the TCRdb copy is restricted to in-frame clones and leaves out a portion. The table has 15,000 to 20,000 clones, around 85% seen once. This clone has more than one count but fewer than ten. Sequencing was performed on PBMCs, taken in a trial of ipilimumab plus nivolumab as post-transplant consolidation. The sequence was collected from a male donor with diffuse large B-cell lymphoma.

CDR3 DNA: TGTGCCAGCAGCGTACAGGGGTACACAGATACGCAGTATTTT. This gives the protein CASSVQGYTDTQYF. This chain joins TRBV9 and TRBJ2-3; D possibly corresponds to TRBD1 (6 bases). Trimming cost V 1 base and J 2 bases, with 8 bases left between them. Germline V gives CDR1 SGDLS, CDR2 YYNGEE. The CDR3 runs 14 residues.